The next 20 T cell receptor beta chains were all read from a single sample in a study of low-dose radiotherapy and immunotherapy resistance in tumors. Time point here: after trial treatment. Treatment of the sample: LDRT plus nivolumab, ipilimumab, low-dose cyclophosphamide and aspirin (RACIN trial). First-strand cDNA used TRAV- and TRBV-specific primers, covering alpha and beta chains. TCRs were put through approximately 21 PCR cycles of amplification with Phusion. A constant-region primer and the V-primer adapter served as the primer pair. TCRdb re-called the reads through MiXCR, storing one row per CDR3 protein. The table lists about 58,000 distinct CDR3 sequences, 23% of them singletons. This sample comprised PBMCs, obtained after low-dose radiotherapy plus immunotherapy. The origin of the receptors is a male donor with prostate cancer.

The genes are TRBV18 and TRBJ1-5; D possibly corresponds to TRBD1 (5 bases). Germline V gene sequence: CDR1 KGHSH, CDR2 LQKENI. The V and J ends lost 6 bases and 3 bases respectively, with 12 bases between them. CDR3 length: 14 residues. CDR3 protein: CASSTTVNNQPQHF. Written as DNA, the CDR3 is TGTGCCAGCTCGACGACAGTGAACAATCAGCCCCAGCATTTT.

This clonotype was observed at least ten times. The CDR3 is CASSLGLGNTEAFF. The DNA for the CDR3 is TGTGCCAGCAGCTTGGGATTAGGGAACACTGAAGCTTTCTTT. The gene calls are TRBV7-3 and TRBJ1-1; D gene ambiguous. Trimming stripped 3 bases from V and 1 base from J, with 9 bases between. The CDR3 sequence is 14 residues long. Germline assignment: CDR1 SGHTA and CDR2 FQGTGA.

V gene TRBV5-4 combines with J gene TRBJ2-3; weak D call: TRBD2 (5 bases). V lost 6 bases, J lost 4 bases, and 18 bases lay in between. Germline V gene sequence: CDR1 SGHNT, CDR2 YYREEE (reference sequence). This CDR3 comprises 15 residues. The CDR3 protein is CASNPGSGTADTQYF. DNA of the CDR3: TGTGCCAGCAACCCGGGGTCAGGCACCGCAGATACGCAGTATTTT.

In its sample, this clonotype was seen many times. The J gene is TRBJ2-7, the V gene TRBV2, with D possibly TRBD2 on 5 matching bases. The V gene's germline CDR1 is SNHLY and CDR2 FYNNEI. The CDR3 extends over 13 amino acids. Trimming removed 6 bases from V and 1 base from J, with 10 bases in between. CDR3 sequence (DNA): TGTGCCAGCAGCCGGGGTTCGTCCTACGAGCAGTACTTC. Translating it yields CASSRGSSYEQYF. The full variable domain, completed using reference TRBV2 and TRBJ2-7, is EPEVTQTPSHQVTQMGQEVILRCVPISNHLYFYWYRQILGQKVEFLVSFYNNEISEKSEIFDDQFSVERPDGSNFTLKIRSTKLEDSAMYFCASSRGSSYEQYFGPGTRLTVT.

This clonotype was seen many times. The chain carries TRBV5-1 and TRBJ2-3; tentative D call: TRBD1 (5 bases). The germline V and J ends were trimmed by 0 bases and 2 bases, with 13 bases remaining between them. The CDR3 runs to 16 residues. Germline V gene data show CDR1 as SGHRS and CDR2 as YFSETQ. In DNA, the CDR3 is TGCGCCAGCAGCTTGGAGATGGGGCAAATCACAGATACGCAGTATTTT. The encoded protein is CASSLEMGQITDTQYF.

The rearrangement joins TRBV19 to TRBJ2-7; 10 bases map to TRBD1. The V and J ends lost 4 bases and 3 bases, in that order; junction bases with no gene match: 6. The CDR3 consists of 15 residues. Per germline, CDR1 LNHDA and CDR2 SQIVND (reference sequence). The CDR3 here is CASSRVGDRGYEQYF. The CDR3 DNA follows: TGTGCCAGTAGTAGAGTTGGGGACAGGGGCTACGAGCAGTACTTC.

This clonotype came up many times. The V gene is TRBV30, the J gene TRBJ1-2, with a possible D match to TRBD1 (6 bases). V lost 5 bases to trimming and J lost 2 bases, with 9 bases between them. Per germline, CDR1 GTSNPN and CDR2 SVGIG (reference sequence). This CDR3 has 12 residues. CDR3 residues: CAWGQINYGYTF. The CDR3 DNA is TGTGCCTGGGGACAGATAAACTATGGCTACACCTTC.

About this clonotype itself: A far larger clone is off by one base, so a read error is likely. The chain recombines TRBV5-5 with TRBJ2-3, with D tentatively TRBD2 (6 bases). The CDR3 is made up of 14 amino acids. Germline lookup yields CDR1 SGHKS and CDR2 YYEKEE (reference sequence). CDR3 region: CTSSLSGSTDTQYF. The CDR3 DNA is TGCACCAGCAGCCTTAGCGGTTCCACAGATACGCAGTATTTT. Using reference TRBV5-5 and TRBJ2-3 for the parts outside the CDR3, the full variable domain is DAGVTQSPTHLIKTRGQQVTLRCSPISGHKSVSWYQQVLGQGPQFIFQYYEKEERGRGNFPDRFSARQFPNYSSELNVNALLLGDSALYLCTSSLSGSTDTQYFGPGTRLTVL.

This clonotype was recorded at least ten times. This chain connects TRBV30 to TRBJ1-2; the D gene is possibly TRBD1 (5 bases). From germline, CDR1 is GTSNPN and CDR2 SVGIG (reference sequence). Trimming took off 2 bases at V and 1 base at J, with 8 bases between the two ends. This CDR3 contains 13 residues. As DNA, the CDR3 is TGTGCCTGGAGTCAGGGACTTAACTATGGCTACACCTTC. Protein: CAWSQGLNYGYTF.

This clonotype was observed at least ten times. For the CDR3, the DNA is TGCGCCAGCAGCTTGTCTAGCGGGGAGTCAGATACGCAGTATTTT. Residues: CASSLSSGESDTQYF. This chain connects TRBV5-1 to TRBJ2-3; 9 nucleotides align to TRBD2. The V segment lost 1 base and the J segment 4 bases; nucleotides outside the gene matches: 4. The CDR3 is made up of 15 amino acids. Germline V lookup: CDR1 SGHRS, CDR2 YFSETQ.

This clonotype was recorded many times. This chain links TRBV6-2 or TRBV6-3 with TRBJ1-1; 7 bases fit TRBD1. This CDR3 is 15 amino acids long. The germline gives CDR1 MNHEY, CDR2 SVGEGT. With 6 bases clipped from V and 5 bases from J, the junction kept 12 bases outside the gene matches. The CDR3 DNA sequence: TGTGCCAGCAGCGCGTCAAACAGGGGTTTTACTGAAGCTTTCTTT. It is translated as CASSASNRGFTEAFF.

This clonotype was seen ten or more times. The chain carries TRBV2 and TRBJ2-2; no reliable D call. Germline V gene sequence: CDR1 SNHLY, CDR2 FYNNEI. V dropped 0 bases and J dropped 7 bases, with 6 bases sitting between them. The CDR3 sequence is 13 residues long. For the CDR3, the DNA is TGTGCCAGCAGTGAAGCGCTGGGCGGGGAGCTGTTTTTT. Its translation is CASSEALGGELFF.

This clonotype has ten or more counts. The genes are TRBV4-1 and TRBJ2-3; no reliable D call. The CDR3 sequence is 14 residues long. The ends were cut back, 2 bases at V and 14 bases at J, with 20 bases in the middle. CDR1 MGHRA and CDR2 YSYEKL come from the germline V gene. CDR3 sequence (DNA): TGCGCCAGCAGCCAAACCCAAGACCTAACCGGTTGGTATTTT. Translating it yields CASSQTQDLTGWYF.

This clonotype has at least ten counts. The gene calls are TRBV20-1 and TRBJ2-3, with 8 bases lining up with TRBD1. CDR3 size: 14 residues. CDR1 DFQATT and CDR2 SNEGSKA come from the germline V gene (reference sequence). The J segment lost 0 bases and the V segment lost 7 bases, leaving 6 bases of the junction unmatched. The chain's CDR3 is CSVARTGSTDTQYF. Here the CDR3 DNA reads TGCAGTGTGGCGAGGACAGGGAGCACAGATACGCAGTATTTT.

This clonotype was observed at least ten times. V and J are TRBV5-4 and TRBJ1-1, with a tentative D call TRBD1 (5 bases). The V gene's germline CDR1 is SGHNT and CDR2 YYREEE (reference sequence). With 3 bases removed from V and 10 bases from J, the gap between germline ends came to 16 bases. The CDR3 covers 13 residues. The CDR3 loop is CASSWGEGDRAFF. The CDR3 DNA follows: TGTGCCAGCAGCTGGGGGGAGGGCGATCGAGCTTTCTTT.

This clonotype was seen repeatedly, ten times or more. The DNA of the CDR3 is TGTGCCAGTAGTGCCCGGACTAGTAGCGGGTTTAATGAGCAGTTCTTC. Its translation is CASSARTSSGFNEQFF. This rearrangement joins TRBV19 to TRBJ2-1; 7 bases align to TRBD2. CDR1 and CDR2 from the germline V gene are LNHDA and SQIVND (reference sequence). This CDR3 spans 16 amino acids. V trimming: 5 bases; J trimming: 7 bases; junction bases outside the gene matches: 14.

This clonotype was seen many times. The gene calls are TRBV11-2 and TRBJ1-4, with D unresolved. Looked up from germline, CDR1 is SGHAT and CDR2 is FQNNGV. The ends were cut back, 2 bases at V and 7 bases at J, with 20 bases in the middle. CDR3 length: 17 amino acids. The CDR3 bases are TGTGCCAGCAGCTTACAGTCGCGGAGCGGCGGAGGTGAAAAACTGTTTTTT. It codes for CASSLQSRSGGGEKLFF.

The V and J genes are TRBV20-1 and TRBJ1-1, with D unresolved. The CDR3 length is 14 residues. Germline loops: CDR1 DFQATT, CDR2 SNEGSKA (reference sequence). V was cut by 6 bases and J by 4 bases, with 18 bases left in between. The CDR3 sequence: CSAAAASAGTEAFF. CDR3 nucleotides: TGCAGTGCAGCCGCGGCCTCGGCGGGCACTGAAGCTTTCTTT.

The sample holds many counts of this clonotype. The rearrangement uses TRBV2 and TRBJ1-2; 7 nucleotides agree with TRBD1. Germline CDR1 is SNHLY and CDR2 is FYNNEI. With V trimmed by 6 bases and J by 4 bases, 8 bases remained unmatched. This CDR3 contains 14 residues. The CDR3 nucleotides are TGTGCCAGCAGGGAACAGGGGATTTCCTATGGCTACACCTTC. Its translation is CASREQGISYGYTF.

Notes on this clonotype: This is likely an artifact of a read error, given a far larger clone one base away. This CDR3 is missing its conserved last phenylalanine or tryptophan, likely due to a read error. The gene calls are TRBV11-1 and TRBJ2-7; TRBD1 aligns across 7 bases. Germline V gene lookup returns CDR1 SGHAT and CDR2 FQDESV (reference sequence). Trimming took 5 bases from V and 1 from J; bases not matched to a gene: 5. The CDR3 has 14 residues. DNA for the CDR3: TGTGCCAGCAGCAAGACAGGGACGTCCTACGAGCAGTACTTA. Translation gives CASSKTGTSYEQYL.